Listed below are T cell receptor beta chains from one sample, sequenced in a study of blood T cell repertoires in COVID-19. This table comes from immunoSEQ multiplex PCR, and its TCRdb copy is limited to in-frame clones, with some not included. The sample lists about 200,000 clones, approximately 81% occurring once. Sequencing was done on a sample of peripheral blood. The receptors were gathered from a human donor in a cohort sampled during active COVID-19. Both conserved end residues are part of each CDR3. Size tells how often a clone was seen (once, few, many) or the class of an expanded clone, and some rows leave it out.

V: TRBV15; J: TRBJ2-7; size: NA; CDR3: CATRGGYEQYF
V: TRBV28; J: TRBJ2-3; size: NA; CDR3: CASSATLTGTETDTQYF
V: TRBV24-1; J: TRBJ1-5; size: NA; CDR3: CATTNPGPIQGNQPQHF
V: TRBV7-2; J: TRBJ2-3; size: NA; CDR3: CASSSGTSDTQYF
V: TRBV3-1/TRBV3-2; J: TRBJ1-4; size: NA; CDR3: CASSQGKSGVWEKLFF
V: TRBV2; J: TRBJ2-5; size: NA; CDR3: CASSALTTGETQYF
V: TRBV19; J: TRBJ1-6; size: NA; CDR3: CASSAGWSSPLHF
V: TRBV7-9; J: TRBJ1-2; size: NA; CDR3: CASSLPGRHLYGYTF
V: TRBV9; J: TRBJ1-4; size: NA; CDR3: CASSVGQDNEKLFF
V: TRBV27; J: TRBJ2-3; size: NA; CDR3: CASSSAPVTDTQYF
V: TRBV27; J: TRBJ1-5; size: NA; CDR3: CASSVQRGSQPQHF
V: TRBV7-2; J: TRBJ2-7; size: NA; CDR3: CASSEAGTSGTVQYF
V: TRBV2; J: TRBJ1-2; size: NA; CDR3: CASSEDSQGFGYGYTF
V: TRBV15; J: TRBJ1-2; size: NA; CDR3: CATSRDPRDVRGYTF
V: TRBV11-1; J: TRBJ1-1; size: NA; CDR3: CASSLVRGRTEAFF
V: TRBV11-2; J: TRBJ2-6; size: NA; CDR3: CASRIGPGGAAGANVLTF
V: TRBV6-5; J: TRBJ2-3; size: few; CDR3: CANSGGTTDTQYF
V: TRBV5-1; J: TRBJ2-5; size: NA; CDR3: CASSLQAGGPQETQYF
V: TRBV2; J: TRBJ1-2; size: NA; CDR3: CASSEGWGNYGYTF
V: TRBV6-1; J: TRBJ2-3; size: NA; CDR3: CASSEDRDIYTDTQYF
V: TRBV27; J: TRBJ2-1; size: NA; CDR3: CASSYREGHNEQFF
V: TRBV5-1; J: TRBJ2-7; size: NA; CDR3: CASSLAPSGREEQYF
V: TRBV7-8; J: TRBJ2-3; size: NA; CDR3: CASSPLGGLQGDTQYF
V: TRBV5-4; J: TRBJ1-5; size: NA; CDR3: CASSSDIPRSNQPQHF
V: TRBV2; J: TRBJ2-1; size: NA; CDR3: CASSFSGSSYNEQFF
V: TRBV27; J: TRBJ1-1; size: NA; CDR3: CASSLAQHLMNTEAFF
V: TRBV11-3; J: TRBJ2-1; size: NA; CDR3: CASSLGIQGGGSDEQFF
V: TRBV27; J: TRBJ2-3; size: NA; CDR3: CASSSIQFTDTQYF
V: TRBV21-1; J: TRBJ2-7; size: NA; CDR3: CASSNRTDDSYEQYF
V: TRBV4-1; J: TRBJ1-3; size: NA; CDR3: CASSQGTGRVGGNTIYF
V: TRBV3-1/TRBV3-2; J: TRBJ1-1; size: NA; CDR3: CASSQASSSMNTEAFF
V: TRBV19; J: TRBJ1-1; size: NA; CDR3: CASSTEQGSQAFF
V: TRBV28; J: TRBJ1-1; size: NA; CDR3: CASSSINRVWGTEAFF
V: TRBV4-2; J: TRBJ1-6; size: NA; CDR3: CASSQDFVPGSPLHF
V: TRBV28; J: TRBJ2-1; size: NA; CDR3: CASSLSGGFYEQFF
V: TRBV7-2; J: TRBJ1-2; size: once; CDR3: CASSLDRTNYGYTF
V: TRBV14; J: TRBJ1-2; size: NA; CDR3: CASSDDRTGGYTF
V: TRBV4-1; J: TRBJ2-3; size: NA; CDR3: CASSQVFAVPAGPDTQYF
V: TRBV3-1/TRBV3-2; J: TRBJ1-5; size: NA; CDR3: CASSQAGDRPQHF
V: TRBV2; J: TRBJ1-6; size: NA; CDR3: CASSSGTGATLHF
V: TRBV6-6; J: TRBJ2-1; size: NA; CDR3: CASRAGLSYNEQFF
V: TRBV19; J: TRBJ2-1; size: NA; CDR3: CASAMRVAGGRIVEQFF
V: TRBV3-1/TRBV3-2; J: TRBJ1-1; size: NA; CDR3: CASSHGSTGLSTEAFF
V: TRBV19; J: TRBJ1-1; size: NA; CDR3: CASSINRNTEAFF
V: TRBV7-9; J: TRBJ1-6; size: once; CDR3: CASSSRTGVDSPLHF